These T cell receptor beta chains were read from a single sample in a study of glioma-infiltrating T cells. TCRdb passed the multiplex PCR reads through MiXCR, listing each CDR3 protein once. The sample includes approximately 400,000 distinct CDR3 sequences, more than 35% of them seen just once. Sequenced input: glioma tissue, nonneoplastic brain tissue, or PBMCs (not recorded which). The receptor set was obtained from a human donor with low-grade glioma or glioblastoma, undergoing nonglioma brain surgery, or in good health (not recorded which). The CDR3 runs from the conserved cysteine through the conserved F or W. A D gene is named only where the DNA matches it firmly. For some rows the clone size is stated as once, few or many, or as a class when expanded; others skip it.

J gene	V gene	D gene	clone size	CDR3 protein	CDR3 DNA
TRBJ2-1	TRBV28	TRBD2	many	CASSFFTSDEQFF	TGTGCCAGCAGTTTCTTTACTAGCGATGAGCAGTTCTTC
TRBJ2-7	TRBV4-1	-	-	CASSQDHGVEQYF	TGCGCCAGCAGCCAAGATCACGGGGTCGAGCAGTACTTC
TRBJ1-1	TRBV7-9	TRBD1	-	CASSFMGQMNTEAFF	TGTGCCAGCAGCTTCATGGGACAGATGAACACTGAAGCTTTCTTT
TRBJ1-1	TRBV11-2	-	few	CASSFSPNGYEAFF	TGTGCCAGCAGCTTCTCCCCCAACGGCTATGAAGCTTTCTTT
TRBJ2-1	TRBV5-1	TRBD2	few	CASSWGDGAGGNNEQFF	TGCGCCAGCAGCTGGGGAGATGGAGCGGGGGGGAACAATGAGCAGTTCTTC
TRBJ2-3	TRBV27	TRBD1	-	CASGSTRTGDTETQYF	TGTGCCAGCGGTTCAACACGGACAGGGGACACAGAGACCCAGTATTTT
TRBJ1-3	TRBV10-3	-	few	CAISDTTGSGNTIYF	TGTGCCATCAGCGATACGACAGGATCCGGAAACACCATATATTTT
TRBJ2-7	TRBV7-2	-	many	CASSLSQGSYEQYF	TGTGCCAGCAGCTTATCCCAGGGCTCCTACGAGCAGTACTTC
TRBJ2-5	TRBV27	TRBD2	many	CASSLLGTSAQETQYF	TGTGCCAGCAGTTTATTGGGGACTAGCGCCCAAGAGACCCAGTACTTC
TRBJ1-1	TRBV12-3/TRBV12-4	-	few	CASSPDWLAEAFF	TGTGCCAGCAGTCCGGACTGGCTGGCTGAAGCTTTCTTT
TRBJ2-1	TRBV19	TRBD1	-	CASSIAPGQGNEQFF	TGTGCCAGTAGTATTGCCCCCGGACAGGGGAATGAGCAGTTCTTC
TRBJ1-6	TRBV20-1	-	-	CSARPMVDPNSPLHF	TGCAGTGCTAGACCCATGGTGGACCCTAATTCACCCCTCCACTTT
TRBJ2-1	TRBV4-2	-	many	CASSSWDNEQFF	TGTGCCAGCAGCTCTTGGGACAATGAGCAGTTCTTC